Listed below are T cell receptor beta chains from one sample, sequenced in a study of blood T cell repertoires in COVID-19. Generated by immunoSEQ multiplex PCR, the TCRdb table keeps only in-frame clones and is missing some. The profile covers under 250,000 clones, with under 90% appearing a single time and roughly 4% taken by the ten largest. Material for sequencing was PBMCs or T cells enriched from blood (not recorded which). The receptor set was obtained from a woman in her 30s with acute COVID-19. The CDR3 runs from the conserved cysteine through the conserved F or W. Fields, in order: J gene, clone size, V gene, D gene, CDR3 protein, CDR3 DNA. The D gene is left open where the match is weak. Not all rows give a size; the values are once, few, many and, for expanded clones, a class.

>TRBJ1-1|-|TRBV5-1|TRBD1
CASSFVSAGTGHTEAFF
TGCGCCAGCAGCTTTGTGTCGGCCGGGACAGGGCACACTGAAGCTTTCTTT
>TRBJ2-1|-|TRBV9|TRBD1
CASSARDRDHNEQFF
TGTGCCAGCAGCGCCCGGGACAGGGACCACAATGAGCAGTTCTTC
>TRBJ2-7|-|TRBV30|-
CAWSEQGAYHEQYF
TGTGCCTGGAGTGAACAGGGCGCGTACCACGAGCAGTACTTC
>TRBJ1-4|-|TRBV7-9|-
CASSLWDSSEKLFF
TGTGCCAGCAGCTTATGGGACTCGAGCGAAAAACTGTTTTTT
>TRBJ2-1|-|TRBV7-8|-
CASSPGPGEKEQFF
TGTGCCAGCAGCCCGGGGCCAGGGGAAAAAGAGCAGTTCTTC
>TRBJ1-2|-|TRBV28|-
CASNGGFGYTF
TGTGCCAGCAACGGGGGGTTCGGCTACACCTTC
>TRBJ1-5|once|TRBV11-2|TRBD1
CASSLAGGRGNQPQHF
TGTGCCAGCAGCTTAGCAGGGGGCAGGGGCAATCAGCCCCAGCATTTT
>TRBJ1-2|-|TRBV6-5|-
CASSYGTDGYTF
TGTGCCAGCAGTTATGGTACGGATGGCTACACCTTC
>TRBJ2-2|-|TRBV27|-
CASSFDSRNTGELFF
TGTGCCAGCAGTTTTGACAGTCGGAACACCGGGGAGCTGTTTTTT
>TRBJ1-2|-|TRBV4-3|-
CASSQGRADYGYTF
TGCGCCAGCAGCCAAGGCAGGGCGGACTATGGCTACACCTTC
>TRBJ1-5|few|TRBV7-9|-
CASSLAYGQPQHF
TGTGCCAGCAGCTTAGCCTATGGTCAGCCCCAGCATTTT
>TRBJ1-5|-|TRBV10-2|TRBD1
CASSGQGGQPQHF
TGCGCCAGCAGTGGACAGGGAGGCCAGCCCCAGCATTTT
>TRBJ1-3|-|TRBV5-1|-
CASSLGAGAGNTIYF
TGCGCCAGCAGCTTGGGGGCAGGGGCTGGAAACACCATATATTTT
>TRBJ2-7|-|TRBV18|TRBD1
CASSPQQGVWYEQYF
TGTGCCAGCTCACCTCAACAGGGGGTATGGTACGAGCAGTACTTC
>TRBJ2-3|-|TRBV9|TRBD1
CASSPETGTGSTDTQYF
TGTGCCAGCAGCCCGGAGACCGGGACAGGGTCAACAGATACGCAGTATTTT
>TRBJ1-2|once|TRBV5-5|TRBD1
CASSLPGGGQNYGYTF
TGTGCCAGCAGCTTACCCGGAGGGGGCCAAAACTATGGCTACACCTTC
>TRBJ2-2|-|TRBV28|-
CASSPALDGGPGELFF
TGTGCCAGCAGTCCAGCCCTGGACGGAGGTCCCGGGGAGCTGTTTTTT
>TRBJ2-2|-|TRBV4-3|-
CASSPSLNTGELFF
TGCGCCAGCAGTCCCTCCCTGAACACCGGGGAGCTGTTTTTT
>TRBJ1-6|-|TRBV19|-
CASSMGDLGGSPLHF
TGTGCCAGTAGTATGGGGGACTTAGGAGGTTCACCCCTCCACTTT
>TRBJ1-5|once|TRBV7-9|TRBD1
CASSQEGAFKTPQHF
TGTGCCAGCAGCCAAGAGGGGGCCTTCAAAACGCCCCAGCATTTT
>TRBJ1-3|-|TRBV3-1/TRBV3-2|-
CASSQVWAGSGNTIYF
TGTGCCAGCAGCCAAGTTTGGGCAGGCTCTGGAAACACCATATATTTT
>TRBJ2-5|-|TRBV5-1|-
CASSLALSGGQETQYF
TGCGCCAGCAGCTTGGCCCTGAGCGGAGGCCAAGAGACCCAGTACTTC
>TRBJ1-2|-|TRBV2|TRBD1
CASISDRGNGYTF
TGTGCCAGCATCTCGGACAGGGGTAATGGCTACACCTTC
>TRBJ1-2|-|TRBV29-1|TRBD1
CSVGDGTGGYGYTF
TGCAGCGTTGGAGACGGGACAGGGGGTTATGGCTACACCTTC
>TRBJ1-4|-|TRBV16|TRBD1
CASSRTGQGAGKLFF
TGTGCCAGCAGCCGAACGGGACAGGGGGCCGGAAAACTGTTTTTT
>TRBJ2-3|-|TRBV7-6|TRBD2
CASSSLAGGLHTQYF
TGTGCCAGCAGCTCTCTAGCGGGGGGGCTTCATACGCAGTATTTT
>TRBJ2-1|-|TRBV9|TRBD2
CASSGTTGAWGSGGNNEQFF
TGTGCCAGCAGCGGAACGACAGGGGCTTGGGGTAGCGGGGGGAACAATGAGCAGTTCTTC
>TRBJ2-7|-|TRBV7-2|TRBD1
CASTTAGTGAYEQYF
TGTGCCAGCACGACCGCCGGGACAGGGGCCTACGAGCAGTACTTC
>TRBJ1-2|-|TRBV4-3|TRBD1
CASSQDGEGTGDSHTF
TGCGCCAGCAGCCAAGATGGAGAAGGGACAGGGGATTCCCACACCTTC
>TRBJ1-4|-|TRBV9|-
CASSVKAGGRMFF
TGTGCCAGCAGCGTAAAGGCCGGGGGTCGAATGTTTTTT
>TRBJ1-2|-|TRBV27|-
CASSFGPYPYGYTF
TGTGCCAGCAGTTTTGGGCCCTACCCCTATGGCTACACCTTC
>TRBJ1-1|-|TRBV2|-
CASSLIGGSGTEAFF
TGTGCCAGCAGCCTCATAGGGGGATCGGGCACTGAAGCTTTCTTT
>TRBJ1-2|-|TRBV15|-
CATSRGRADYGYTF
TGTGCCACCAGCCGAGGCAGGGCGGACTATGGCTACACCTTC
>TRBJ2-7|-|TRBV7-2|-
CASRAWQGRDEQYF
TGTGCCAGCAGAGCTTGGCAGGGGCGGGACGAGCAGTACTTC
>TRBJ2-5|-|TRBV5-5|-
CASSLVIRGVGETQYF
TGTGCCAGCAGCTTGGTCATCAGGGGGGTGGGTGAGACCCAGTACTTC
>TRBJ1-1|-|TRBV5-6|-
CASSADGAKGMNTEAFF
TGTGCCAGCAGCGCGGACGGAGCCAAGGGGATGAACACTGAAGCTTTCTTT
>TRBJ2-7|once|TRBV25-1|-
CASSEYGQVLGGSYEQYF
TGTGCCAGCAGTGAATATGGCCAGGTATTGGGGGGCTCCTACGAGCAGTACTTC
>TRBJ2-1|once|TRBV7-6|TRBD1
CASSLAGTGEGNEQFF
TGTGCCAGCAGCTTGGCCGGGACAGGGGAAGGCAATGAGCAGTTCTTC
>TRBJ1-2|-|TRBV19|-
CASSIFGEVTHYGYTF
TGTGCCAGTAGTATTTTCGGTGAGGTGACGCACTATGGCTACACCTTC
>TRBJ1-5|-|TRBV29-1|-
CSVEDRGGPQHF
TGCAGCGTTGAAGATCGGGGTGGGCCCCAGCATTTT
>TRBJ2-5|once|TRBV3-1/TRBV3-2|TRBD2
CASSQELAGGTTYF
TGTGCCAGCAGCCAAGAGCTAGCGGGGGGGACCACGTACTTC
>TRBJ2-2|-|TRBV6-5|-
CASNGNTGELFF
TGTGCCAGCAACGGGAACACCGGGGAGCTGTTTTTT